This T cell receptor beta chain was documented in a study of cytomegalovirus exposure and HLA in healthy donors. General study results and limits: Cytomegalovirus association was listed for about 170 TCR beta chains. TCR beta sequences reportedly predicted most subjects' HLA-A and HLA-B alleles accurately.

Remarks on this clone: Antigen specificity is unknown.

Vbeta (60) and Jbeta (13) primers were used in the PCR. Profiling relied on immunoSEQ multiplex PCR, and the TCRdb table lists in-frame clones only, not all of them. The sample lists some 180,000 clones; 78% were seen once. The donors, nominally healthy at sampling, likely had unrecorded immune exposures. Trimming stripped 5 bases from V and 0 bases from J, with 10 bases between. This CDR3 is built from 14 residues. Germline V gene lookup returns CDR1 SGHTA and CDR2 FQGNSA. The receptor's source is a female donor in good health and CMV-seronegative. The sample consisted of PBMCs. The chain has TRBV7-2 and TRBJ1-1; the D gene is possibly TRBD1 (5 bases). CDR3 in DNA: TGTGCCAGCAGCCTGTTACAGGTGAACACTGAAGCTTTCTTT. Its protein product is CASSLLQVNTEAFF.